Sequencing of this T cell receptor beta chain was carried out in a study of T-cell memory formation after mild COVID-19. The CDR3 runs to 12 residues. Unmatched junction bases numbered 1, after V lost 4 bases and J lost 7 bases. CDR1 is SGHVS, CDR2 FNYEAQ, per germline. Study-wide results and caveats: The study found contracting CD4+ clones mainly in CM and EM and contracting CD8+ clones in EMRA. In pre-infection memory, a portion of responding clones appeared, which suggested that cross-reactive memory joined. Contracting clones, day 15 to 85, had balanced CD4/CD8, and later expanders favored CD4+.

TCRdb used MiXCR to reprocess the 5' RACE reads, holding one entry per CDR3 protein. There are 550,000 to 700,000 distinct CDR3 sequences in the sample; roughly 17% occur only once, and about 8.1% lies in the top ten. Of note for this clonotype: Its antigen is unknown.

This clonotype was obtained from an adult woman who had mild COVID-19 (a few samples of this study predate the infection). Cell type and time point are not known. The chain couples TRBV7-6 to TRBJ2-1, with 7 bases identical to TRBD1. Input material: PBMCs or a T cell subset sorted from them (not recorded which). DNA of the CDR3: TGTGCCAGCAGCTCGGGACAGAATGAGCAGTTCTTC. This translates into CASSSGQNEQFF.